The 2 T cell receptor beta chains below all came from one sample that was sequenced in a study of T cells in Graves' hyperthyroidism and ophthalmopathy. Template material for amplifying TCR beta CDR3 regions consisted of RNA transcripts. Initially, a first-round RT-PCR of the TCR CDR3 employed the HTBI primer set. MiXCR, run by TCRdb on the multiplex PCR reads, gives a single entry per CDR3 protein. The profile shows around 620,000 distinct CDR3 sequences, around 15% of them singletons. The sequenced sample was blood. Receptors originate from a woman in her twenties or thirties with Graves' hyperthyroidism.

Many counts were recorded for this clonotype. The DNA of the CDR3 is TGCAGTGCTAGTACAGGGGCTCGTACTGAAGCTTTCTTT. This codes for CSASTGARTEAFF. The chain has TRBV20-1 and TRBJ1-1; TRBD1 agrees at 7 bases. Trimming took 3 bases from V and 5 from J; bases not matched to a gene: 6. CDR3 length: 13 amino acids. Germline values: CDR1 DFQATT, CDR2 SNEGSKA (reference sequence).

This clonotype has ten or more counts. The V call is TRBV30, the J call TRBJ2-1; 9 bases agree with TRBD2. This CDR3 region has 14 residues. Germline V gives CDR1 GTSNPN, CDR2 SVGIG (reference sequence). This CDR3 reads CASLAGVAYNEQFF. CDR3 sequence (DNA): TGTGCGAGTTTAGCGGGAGTGGCCTACAATGAGCAGTTCTTC.